Listed here is a single TCR beta chain. Its antigen is undetermined. Time point of the sample: blood 4 weeks post-SBRT, at nephrectomy. The sample's treatment: 15 Gy SBRT to primary tumor, nephrectomy 4 weeks later. Nephrectomy followed 15 Gy stereotactic body radiation by 4 weeks. The data were taken from a study of radiation and T cells in renal cell carcinoma. Whole-study results and caveats: Pretreatment tumor biopsies were lacking, so baseline clonotypes are unknown.

Germline V gene sequence: CDR1 SQVTM, CDR2 ANQGSEA. There are 13 residues in the CDR3. V shed 6 bases and J shed 5 bases, with 17 bases lying between them. Repertoires were generated with immunoSEQ multiplex PCR, while TCRdb's copy carries only in-frame clones and drops some. The sample shows 150,000 or so clones, 88% of them seen only once. Sequencing used blood, obtained from a patient whose treatment included radiotherapy and nephrectomy. The receptor was derived from a woman in her 50s with renal cell carcinoma. V and J are TRBV29-1 and TRBJ2-7, with D possibly being TRBD2 (6 bases). CDR3 coding DNA: TGCAGCGTCCTGGGACTCTCACCTCACGAGCAGTACTTC. It codes for CSVLGLSPHEQYF.